This record covers a single TCR beta chain. Healthy and HIV-negative, the adult donors had no recent acute infections or vaccinations. This sample is part of a study of shared clonotypes between healthy human individuals. Looking at the study overall: Those who served as donors were a couple of women and a few men between the ages of 18 and 49.

On ten immunoSEQ deep assay plates, unsorted PBMC DNA was sequenced. The protocol was immunoSEQ multiplex PCR, while the TCRdb copy is restricted to in-frame clones and leaves out a portion. The sample contains hundreds of thousands of clones, about 80% of which appear only once. The V gene's germline CDR1 is GTSNPN and CDR2 SVGIG (reference sequence). The CDR3 covers 11 residues. V lost 2 bases, J lost 4 bases, and 6 bases lay in between. The TCR was taken from a woman between 40 and 55 years old in good health. Some clones in this sample may be carry-over from other donors' samples. Specimen: PBMCs. The V call is TRBV30, the J call TRBJ2-7; no reliable D call. CDR3 nucleotide sequence: TGTGCCTGGAGTCCCTCGTACGAGCAGTACTTC. Its translation: CAWSPSYEQYF.